A single T cell receptor (beta chain) is shown here with its context. In the source study's methods: By means of reference gene primer amplification, nucleated cell counts were estimated. TCRdb's copy holds only in-frame clones and misses some; the assay was immunoSEQ multiplex PCR. D and trimming were read from the DNA, whereas the V and J calls and clone size are those reported in that table. Of 97,000 or so clones listed, about nine tenths were seen once; the top ten hold about 5.2%. There are 13 residues in the CDR3. The ends lost 5 bases at V and 9 bases at J; junction bases unmatched: 6. In germline, CDR1 is SGHTA, CDR2 FQGNSA. The data are from a study of blood T cell repertoires in COVID-19. Study information: Acute and convalescent COVID-19 samples came from the United States, Italy and Spain. The analysed material was cDNA or gDNA that came from T cells, B-cell-depleted T cells, or PBMCs.

This chain joins TRBV7-2 and TRBJ1-5; TRBD1 matches at 8 bases. The material sequenced was peripheral blood. The TCR sequence derives from a man aged 45-65 years with acute or convalescent COVID-19. The CDR3 region has the DNA TGTGCCAGCAGCGCGGACAGGGCTGGGCCCCAGCATTTT. This encodes CASSADRAGPQHF.